The 26 T cell receptor beta chains listed next were all sequenced from one sample in a study of T cells after yellow fever vaccination. Using its own MiXCR run on the 5' RACE reads, TCRdb lists one record per CDR3 protein. The top ten clones hold 15% to 20% of a sample with 250,000 or so distinct CDR3 sequences, about 3.9% of them seen once. Sequencing was performed on PBMCs, taken 15 days after the yellow fever booster vaccination. These TCRs come from a man between 18 and 29 years old who received the YFV17D yellow fever vaccine.

This clonotype was found a few times. The V and J genes are TRBV7-2 and TRBJ2-7; TRBD2 matches at 8 bases. CDR1 is SGHTA, CDR2 FQGNSA, per germline. The CDR3 sequence is 15 residues long. Trimming took 3 bases from V and 2 from J; bases not matched to a gene: 6. Written as DNA, the CDR3 is TGTGCCAGCAGCTTGTGGGGTAGCGGGGCCTACGAGCAGTACTTC. This codes for CASSLWGSGAYEQYF. The full variable domain, completed using reference TRBV7-2 and TRBJ2-7, is GAGVSQSPSNKVTEKGKDVELRCDPISGHTALYWYRQSLGQGLEFLIYFQGNSAPDKSGLPSDRFSAERTGGSVSTLTIQRTQQEDSAVYLCASSLWGSGAYEQYFGPGTRLTVT.

At least ten counts were recorded for this clonotype. The rearrangement joins TRBV5-1 to TRBJ2-5; 7 bases align to TRBD1. The CDR3 runs to 15 residues. Looked up from germline, CDR1 is SGHRS and CDR2 is YFSETQ. Trimming took 2 bases from V and 5 from J; bases not matched to a gene: 9. The CDR3 DNA follows: TGCGCCAGCAGCTTCTCAGACAGGGTTACGGAGACCCAGTACTTC. It is translated as CASSFSDRVTETQYF.

The table lists this clonotype with many counts. The chain joins TRBV27 to TRBJ2-7, with D maybe TRBD1 (5 bases). V was pared by 3 bases and J by 0 bases, with 12 bases between. The CDR3 is 15 amino acids. From germline, CDR1 is MNHEY and CDR2 SMNVEV (reference sequence). The CDR3 DNA follows: TGTGCCAGCAGTTTGTGGGGCCAATCCTCCTACGAGCAGTACTTC. Protein product: CASSLWGQSSYEQYF.

This clonotype occurred many times. J is TRBJ1-2 and V is TRBV7-9; D gene ambiguous. Germline V lookup: CDR1 SEHNR, CDR2 FQNEAQ (reference sequence). V was shortened by 5 bases and J by 2 bases, with 21 bases between the two germline ends. The CDR3 has 17 amino acids. The CDR3 sequence: CASSGRRSQPLNYGYTF. In DNA, the CDR3 is TGTGCCAGCAGCGGACGGCGTTCTCAACCACTCAACTATGGCTACACCTTC. Combining the CDR3 with reference TRBV7-9 and TRBJ1-2 gives the whole variable domain DTGVSQNPRHKITKRGQNVTFRCDPISEHNRLYWYRQTLGQGPEFLTYFQNEAQLEKSRLLSDRFSAERPKGSFSTLEIQRTEQGDSAMYLCASSGRRSQPLNYGYTFGSGTRLTVV.

Many counts were recorded for this clonotype. The chain joins TRBV20-1 to TRBJ2-7; 8 positions agree with TRBD1. CDR1 is DFQATT and CDR2 is SNEGSKA in the germline V gene (reference sequence). After removal of 3 bases from V and 3 bases from J, the junction contained 7 bases not matched to a gene. CDR3 size: 14 residues. CDR3 in amino acids: CSASGGTGLYEQYF. DNA for the CDR3: TGCAGTGCTAGTGGCGGGACAGGCCTCTACGAGCAGTACTTC.

This clonotype was picked up a small number of times. The chain carries TRBV9 and TRBJ1-6; TRBD1 is a possible D gene (6 bases). The CDR3 extends over 14 amino acids. The ends were cut back, 0 bases at V and 10 bases at J, with 11 bases in the middle. Germline CDR1 is SGDLS and CDR2 is YYNGEE. The CDR3 bases are TGTGCCAGCAGCGTAGGGGGGCTTGGATCACCCCTCCACTTT. Translation gives CASSVGGLGSPLHF.

The CDR3 region has the DNA TGTGCCAGCAGCCGTCCCGACTTCGCGGGGGGTACCGTTCAAGAGACCCAGTACTTC. It is translated as CASSRPDFAGGTVQETQYF. The chain couples TRBV14 to TRBJ2-5, with 8 nucleotides matching TRBD2. Germline V gene lookup returns CDR1 SGHDN and CDR2 FVKESK. The CDR3 contains 19 residues. Unmatched junction bases numbered 18, after V lost 4 bases and J lost 2 bases.

This clonotype was seen ten or more times. The chain is built from TRBV5-1 and TRBJ2-5; the match to TRBD2 covers 7 bases. Germline V gene sequence: CDR1 SGHRS, CDR2 YFSETQ. The CDR3 runs to 15 residues. The J segment lost 1 base and the V segment lost 4 bases, leaving 7 bases of the junction unmatched. DNA for the CDR3: TGCGCCAGCAGCCCAGGACTAGTCCTCCAAGAGACCCAGTACTTC. Translation gives CASSPGLVLQETQYF.

This clonotype was picked up many times. This chain connects TRBV29-1 to TRBJ2-3; 14 nucleotides agree with TRBD2. CDR3 length equals 17 residues. Germline trimming cut 7 bases from V and 2 bases from J; bases unmatched to any gene: 11. In germline, CDR1 is SQVTM, CDR2 ANQGSEA. This CDR3 reads CSGTGTSGGTHTDTQYF. The CDR3, as DNA: TGCAGCGGGACGGGGACTAGCGGGGGAACCCACACAGATACGCAGTATTTT.

This clonotype came up many times. The chain employs TRBV4-1 and TRBJ2-5, with 9 positions matching TRBD2. The CDR3 covers 17 residues. Trimming removed 0 bases from V and 4 bases from J; junction bases left unmatched: 9. CDR1 MGHRA and CDR2 YSYEKL come from the germline V gene. This CDR3 is CASSQEGGGAERETQYF. DNA for the CDR3: TGCGCCAGCAGCCAAGAGGGCGGGGGGGCCGAAAGAGAGACCCAGTACTTC.

This clonotype was seen at least ten times. The V and J genes are TRBV28 and TRBJ2-1; the D gene is possibly TRBD2 (5 bases). Germline V gene data show CDR1 as MDHEN and CDR2 as SYDVKM. The CDR3 is 14 amino acids. Trimming cost V 8 bases and J 0 bases, with 11 bases left between them. CDR3 DNA: TGTGCCAGCCGGGATGGTAGCTCCTACAATGAGCAGTTCTTC. This codes for CASRDGSSYNEQFF.

This clonotype has at least ten counts. The rearrangement joins TRBV25-1 to TRBJ1-1; D unresolved. Trimming left V 3 bases short and J 3 bases short, with 2 bases between. CDR3 length: 11 amino acids. Germline values: CDR1 MGHDK, CDR2 SYGVNS. This CDR3 is CASSDYTEAFF. The CDR3 DNA reads as TGTGCCAGCAGTGATTACACTGAAGCTTTCTTT.

This clonotype has at least ten counts. The chain uses TRBV5-1 and TRBJ1-1; maybe TRBD1 (6 bases). The CDR3 has 14 amino acids. V was clipped by 4 bases and J by 8 bases, with 18 bases between them. CDR1 and CDR2 (germline): SGHRS, YFSETQ. CDR3 nucleotide sequence: TGCGCCAGCAGCCCTCTGGGGGCATGGTCGGAAGCTTTCTTT. Its protein is CASSPLGAWSEAFF.

This clonotype was observed a handful of times. The chain carries TRBV24-1 and TRBJ1-5, with no clear D. The CDR3 totals 16 residues. Trimming took off 4 bases at V and 0 bases at J, with 12 bases between the two ends. CDR1 is KGHDR, CDR2 SFDVKD, per germline. The CDR3 DNA reads TGTGCCACCAGTGACTCACAAGGGCCTAGCAATCAGCCCCAGCATTTT. Amino acids: CATSDSQGPSNQPQHF.

This clonotype was observed at least ten times. The junction does not match germline at one end; this may be a read error. The CDR3 DNA reads as TGTGCCAGCAGCTTAGGGGTTTGGACTGAAGCTTTCTTT. Protein product: CASSLGVWTEAFF. The chain carries TRBV12-3 or TRBV12-4 and TRBJ1-1, with D possibly matching TRBD1 (5 bases). The CDR3 length is 13 residues.

There are many counts of this clonotype. J is TRBJ2-3 and V is TRBV24-1; D unresolved. The germline V and J ends were trimmed by 3 bases and 2 bases, with 5 bases remaining between them. CDR1 and CDR2 from the germline V gene are KGHDR and SFDVKD. The CDR3 runs to 13 residues. The CDR3 is CATSDPSTDTQYF. The CDR3 nucleotides read TGTGCCACCAGTGATCCTTCCACAGATACGCAGTATTTT.

This clonotype was observed many times. The chain combines TRBV7-6 with TRBJ2-2; D may be TRBD1 or TRBD2 (6 bases each). Trimming pared 8 bases from V and 6 bases from J, leaving 13 bases between. Germline lookup yields CDR1 SGHVS and CDR2 FNYEAQ. The CDR3 loop spans 13 amino acids. DNA of the CDR3: TGTGCCAGCGGGGGGCAAAACTCCGGGGAGCTGTTTTTT. Translating gives CASGGQNSGELFF.

This clonotype occurred many times. The rearrangement uses TRBV12-3 or TRBV12-4 and TRBJ1-2; TRBD1 agrees at 7 bases. The length of the CDR3 is 14 residues. V lost 8 bases and J lost 5; bases outside the gene matches: 11. CDR3 DNA sequence: TGTGCCAGCTGGAAGACAGGGCGAAATTATGGCTACACCTTC. It is translated as CASWKTGRNYGYTF.

The sample holds many counts of this clonotype. V and J are TRBV7-6 and TRBJ2-1, with 10 nucleotides matching TRBD2. This CDR3 comprises 16 residues. Per germline, CDR1 SGHVS and CDR2 FNYEAQ. The trim removed 4 bases at V and 5 bases at J, leaving 8 bases unmatched. The chain's CDR3 is CASSSRLAGGDNEQFF. The CDR3 DNA follows: TGTGCCAGCAGCTCTCGACTAGCGGGCGGGGACAATGAGCAGTTCTTC.

This clonotype was observed many times. This sequence joins TRBV27 and TRBJ2-2; TRBD2 agrees at 7 bases. The CDR3 has 15 residues. Germline-derived CDR1 and CDR2 are MNHEY and SMNVEV (reference sequence). V lost 10 bases, J lost 1 base, and 9 bases stayed unmatched. CDR3 sequence: CATGLWQLNTGELFF. The CDR3 coding sequence is TGTGCCACGGGACTATGGCAGTTGAACACCGGGGAGCTGTTTTTT.

This clonotype has only a few counts. V is TRBV15 and J is TRBJ1-5; possibly TRBD1 for D (5 bases). The germline gives CDR1 LNHNV, CDR2 YYDKDF (reference sequence). Trimming cost V 0 bases and J 10 bases, with 16 bases left between them. The CDR3 extends over 15 amino acids. CDR3 sequence reads: CATSRDHSGSGPQHF. CDR3 nucleotide sequence: TGTGCCACCAGCAGAGATCATTCAGGGAGCGGACCCCAGCATTTT. The whole variable domain, remainder taken from reference TRBV15 and TRBJ1-5, is DAMVIQNPRYQVTQFGKPVTLSCSQTLNHNVMYWYQQKSSQAPKLLFHYYDKDFNNEADTPDNFQSRRPNTSFCFLDIRSPGLGDTAMYLCATSRDHSGSGPQHFGDGTRLSIL.

This clonotype has at least ten counts. CDR3 residues: CASSLGGRHEQFF. The CDR3 DNA reads as TGTGCCAGCAGCTTAGGCGGACGTCATGAGCAGTTCTTC. The genes are TRBV11-2 and TRBJ2-1; D remains ambiguous. Germline loops: CDR1 SGHAT, CDR2 FQNNGV. The CDR3 runs 13 residues. V gave up 1 base and J gave up 8 bases, with 9 bases separating them.

This clonotype was seen ten or more times. The chain is built from TRBV5-1 and TRBJ2-1, with a tentative D call TRBD1 (6 bases). CDR3 length: 15 amino acids. In germline, CDR1 is SGHRS, CDR2 YFSETQ. Trimming cost V 0 bases and J 3 bases, with 10 bases left between them. CDR3 DNA sequence: TGCGCCAGCAGCTTGGCCGGGACAAACTACAATGAGCAGTTCTTC. Its translation is CASSLAGTNYNEQFF.

The table lists this clonotype with many counts. The chain links TRBV5-1 to TRBJ1-1, with TRBD1 as a possible D gene (6 bases). Trimming shortened V by 3 bases and J by 9 bases, and 15 bases separated the two germline ends. The CDR3 is made up of 13 amino acids. Germline lookup yields CDR1 SGHRS and CDR2 YFSETQ. The CDR3 nucleotides are TGCGCCAGCAGCTCGCTTTATGACAGGAAAGCTTTCTTT. It encodes CASSSLYDRKAFF.

Ten or more counts support this clonotype. The V call is TRBV6-5, the J call TRBJ2-5; D is unresolved. The germline gives CDR1 MNHEY, CDR2 SVGAGI. With 6 bases removed from V and 7 bases from J, the gap between germline ends came to 18 bases. The CDR3 is 14 amino acids. The CDR3 is CASRPWTRSATQYF. The DNA for the CDR3 is TGTGCCAGCAGACCCTGGACGAGGTCGGCGACCCAGTACTTC.

There are many counts of this clonotype. The rearrangement uses TRBV7-9 and TRBJ2-5, with D perhaps given as TRBD1 or TRBD2 (5 bases each). Germline lookup yields CDR1 SEHNR and CDR2 FQNEAQ (reference sequence). Trimming removed 5 bases at V and 5 bases at J, with 15 bases between. The CDR3 is made up of 14 amino acids. CDR3 in amino acids: CASSPPQGAETQYF. In DNA form, the CDR3 reads TGTGCCAGCAGCCCCCCCCAGGGAGCGGAGACCCAGTACTTC. Using reference TRBV7-9 and TRBJ2-5 for the parts outside the CDR3, the full variable domain is DTGVSQNPRHKITKRGQNVTFRCDPISEHNRLYWYRQTLGQGPEFLTYFQNEAQLEKSRLLSDRFSAERPKGSFSTLEIQRTEQGDSAMYLCASSPPQGAETQYFGPGTRLLVL.